This is a list of T cell receptor beta chains from one sample in a study of blood T cell repertoires in COVID-19. Here immunoSEQ multiplex PCR was the method, and the copy in TCRdb shows in-frame clones only, minus some. This table holds some 330,000 clones, 89% found once. Sequencing was done on a sample of peripheral blood. The source of these receptors is a woman between 25 and 40 years old with COVID-19, enrolled during active disease. Both conserved end residues are part of each CDR3. D genes are given only for firm matches. A clone size is listed for some rows: how often the clone was seen (once, few, many), or a class if it is expanded.

CDR3: CAISPGTSDTGELFF; DNA: TGTGCCATCAGTCCCGGGACTTCGGACACCGGGGAGCTGTTTTTT; V: TRBV10-3; J: TRBJ2-2; size: .; D: .
CDR3: CASSLEVAGGQETQYF; DNA: TGTGCCAGCAGCTTAGAAGTAGCGGGGGGGCAAGAGACCCAGTACTTC; V: TRBV7-2; J: TRBJ2-5; size: .; D: TRBD2
CDR3: CASSLGDFYRQFF; DNA: TGTGCCAGCAGCTTGGGAGATTTCTACAGGCAGTTCTTC; V: TRBV5-6; J: TRBJ2-1; size: .; D: .
CDR3: CASSGTGYGTDTQYF; DNA: TGTGCCAGCAGCGGCACAGGGTATGGCACAGATACGCAGTATTTT; V: TRBV9; J: TRBJ2-3; size: .; D: .
CDR3: CASSGLAGGSPNEQFF; DNA: TGCGCCAGCAGTGGACTTGCGGGGGGGAGTCCCAATGAGCAGTTCTTC; V: TRBV10-2; J: TRBJ2-1; size: .; D: TRBD2
CDR3: CASSLRRGPEHF; DNA: TGTGCCAGCAGCTTGCGGCGGGGGCCAGAGCATTTT; V: TRBV5-5; J: TRBJ1-5; size: few; D: .
CDR3: CSVLDASNQPQHF; DNA: TGCAGCGTTCTAGACGCTAGCAATCAGCCCCAGCATTTT; V: TRBV29-1; J: TRBJ1-5; size: few; D: .
CDR3: CASSIDLYSTEAFF; DNA: TGTGCCAGTAGTATAGATCTCTATTCCACTGAAGCTTTCTTT; V: TRBV19; J: TRBJ1-1; size: .; D: .
CDR3: CASRPPGTPNTEAFF; DNA: TGTGCCAGCAGGCCTCCAGGGACACCTAACACTGAAGCTTTCTTT; V: TRBV3-1/TRBV3-2; J: TRBJ1-1; size: .; D: .
CDR3: CASSGTGSGNTIYF; DNA: TGTGCCAGCAGCGGGACAGGCTCTGGAAACACCATATATTTT; V: TRBV5-4; J: TRBJ1-3; size: .; D: TRBD1
CDR3: CASSGNTPRHLSGNEQYF; DNA: TGTGCCAGCAGTGGCAATACCCCCAGACATCTCTCCGGGAACGAGCAGTACTTC; V: TRBV2; J: TRBJ2-7; size: few; D: .
CDR3: CASSSNRDGPFF; DNA: TGTGCCAGCAGCTCTAACAGGGACGGGCCTTTCTTT; V: TRBV6-5; J: TRBJ1-1; size: .; D: .
CDR3: CASSETGASNQPQHF; DNA: TGCGCCAGCAGTGAGACAGGTGCTAGCAATCAGCCCCAGCATTTT; V: TRBV10-1; J: TRBJ1-5; size: .; D: .
CDR3: CASSYSTDSRGYTF; DNA: TGTGCCAGCAGTTACTCCACGGACTCTAGGGGCTACACCTTC; V: TRBV6-5; J: TRBJ1-2; size: .; D: .
CDR3: CASSLTGNQETQYF; DNA: TGTGCCAGCAGCTTAACAGGGAATCAAGAGACCCAGTACTTC; V: TRBV5-6; J: TRBJ2-5; size: .; D: .
CDR3: CSVERGTYGYTF; DNA: TGCAGCGTTGAACGGGGTACCTATGGCTACACCTTC; V: TRBV29-1; J: TRBJ1-2; size: .; D: .
CDR3: CASSSTGTGELFF; DNA: TGTGCCAGCAGTTCGACAGGGACCGGGGAGCTGTTTTTT; V: TRBV6-5; J: TRBJ2-2; size: .; D: TRBD1
CDR3: CASSLRGQGSEAFF; DNA: TGTGCCAGCAGCTTACGCGGCCAGGGTTCTGAAGCTTTCTTT; V: TRBV7-9; J: TRBJ1-1; size: .; D: .
CDR3: CASSQTADRTRGNTIYF; DNA: TGCGCCAGCAGCCAGACTGCGGACAGGACGAGGGGAAACACCATATATTTT; V: TRBV4-3; J: TRBJ1-3; size: .; D: TRBD1
CDR3: CASSSPAVESHGYTF; DNA: TGTGCCAGCAGCTCCCCCGCCGTTGAGTCCCATGGCTACACCTTC; V: TRBV5-4; J: TRBJ1-2; size: .; D: .
CDR3: CASSEVGQGGTGTQYF; DNA: TGTGCCAGCAGCGAAGTGGGACAGGGGGGGACCGGTACGCAGTATTTT; V: TRBV5-6; J: TRBJ2-3; size: .; D: TRBD1
CDR3: CASSSWDRERGTQYF; DNA: TGTGCCAGCAGCTCTTGGGACAGGGAACGAGGGACGCAGTATTTT; V: TRBV11-1; J: TRBJ2-3; size: .; D: TRBD1
CDR3: CASSPEGLSGGYTF; DNA: TGTGCCAGCTCACCAGAGGGTTTGAGTGGGGGCTACACCTTC; V: TRBV18; J: TRBJ1-2; size: .; D: .
CDR3: CASSPGGYTDTQYF; DNA: TGTGCCAGTAGTCCAGGGGGTTACACAGATACGCAGTATTTT; V: TRBV19; J: TRBJ2-3; size: once; D: TRBD1
CDR3: CASSSVTGGESYGYTF; DNA: TGTGCCAGCAGCTCGGTTACAGGGGGCGAATCTTATGGCTACACCTTC; V: TRBV7-8; J: TRBJ1-2; size: few; D: TRBD1
CDR3: CASSPRVNTEAFF; DNA: TGTGCCAGCAGCCCACGGGTGAACACTGAAGCTTTCTTT; V: TRBV3-1/TRBV3-2; J: TRBJ1-1; size: .; D: .
CDR3: CASSRDRVKHGELFF; DNA: TGTGCCAGCAGCCGAGACAGGGTCAAGCACGGGGAGCTGTTTTTT; V: TRBV7-8; J: TRBJ2-2; size: .; D: TRBD1
CDR3: CASSLTGRLDYGYTF; DNA: TGTGCCAGCAGTTTAACAGGTCGTCTCGACTATGGCTACACCTTC; V: TRBV28; J: TRBJ1-2; size: .; D: .